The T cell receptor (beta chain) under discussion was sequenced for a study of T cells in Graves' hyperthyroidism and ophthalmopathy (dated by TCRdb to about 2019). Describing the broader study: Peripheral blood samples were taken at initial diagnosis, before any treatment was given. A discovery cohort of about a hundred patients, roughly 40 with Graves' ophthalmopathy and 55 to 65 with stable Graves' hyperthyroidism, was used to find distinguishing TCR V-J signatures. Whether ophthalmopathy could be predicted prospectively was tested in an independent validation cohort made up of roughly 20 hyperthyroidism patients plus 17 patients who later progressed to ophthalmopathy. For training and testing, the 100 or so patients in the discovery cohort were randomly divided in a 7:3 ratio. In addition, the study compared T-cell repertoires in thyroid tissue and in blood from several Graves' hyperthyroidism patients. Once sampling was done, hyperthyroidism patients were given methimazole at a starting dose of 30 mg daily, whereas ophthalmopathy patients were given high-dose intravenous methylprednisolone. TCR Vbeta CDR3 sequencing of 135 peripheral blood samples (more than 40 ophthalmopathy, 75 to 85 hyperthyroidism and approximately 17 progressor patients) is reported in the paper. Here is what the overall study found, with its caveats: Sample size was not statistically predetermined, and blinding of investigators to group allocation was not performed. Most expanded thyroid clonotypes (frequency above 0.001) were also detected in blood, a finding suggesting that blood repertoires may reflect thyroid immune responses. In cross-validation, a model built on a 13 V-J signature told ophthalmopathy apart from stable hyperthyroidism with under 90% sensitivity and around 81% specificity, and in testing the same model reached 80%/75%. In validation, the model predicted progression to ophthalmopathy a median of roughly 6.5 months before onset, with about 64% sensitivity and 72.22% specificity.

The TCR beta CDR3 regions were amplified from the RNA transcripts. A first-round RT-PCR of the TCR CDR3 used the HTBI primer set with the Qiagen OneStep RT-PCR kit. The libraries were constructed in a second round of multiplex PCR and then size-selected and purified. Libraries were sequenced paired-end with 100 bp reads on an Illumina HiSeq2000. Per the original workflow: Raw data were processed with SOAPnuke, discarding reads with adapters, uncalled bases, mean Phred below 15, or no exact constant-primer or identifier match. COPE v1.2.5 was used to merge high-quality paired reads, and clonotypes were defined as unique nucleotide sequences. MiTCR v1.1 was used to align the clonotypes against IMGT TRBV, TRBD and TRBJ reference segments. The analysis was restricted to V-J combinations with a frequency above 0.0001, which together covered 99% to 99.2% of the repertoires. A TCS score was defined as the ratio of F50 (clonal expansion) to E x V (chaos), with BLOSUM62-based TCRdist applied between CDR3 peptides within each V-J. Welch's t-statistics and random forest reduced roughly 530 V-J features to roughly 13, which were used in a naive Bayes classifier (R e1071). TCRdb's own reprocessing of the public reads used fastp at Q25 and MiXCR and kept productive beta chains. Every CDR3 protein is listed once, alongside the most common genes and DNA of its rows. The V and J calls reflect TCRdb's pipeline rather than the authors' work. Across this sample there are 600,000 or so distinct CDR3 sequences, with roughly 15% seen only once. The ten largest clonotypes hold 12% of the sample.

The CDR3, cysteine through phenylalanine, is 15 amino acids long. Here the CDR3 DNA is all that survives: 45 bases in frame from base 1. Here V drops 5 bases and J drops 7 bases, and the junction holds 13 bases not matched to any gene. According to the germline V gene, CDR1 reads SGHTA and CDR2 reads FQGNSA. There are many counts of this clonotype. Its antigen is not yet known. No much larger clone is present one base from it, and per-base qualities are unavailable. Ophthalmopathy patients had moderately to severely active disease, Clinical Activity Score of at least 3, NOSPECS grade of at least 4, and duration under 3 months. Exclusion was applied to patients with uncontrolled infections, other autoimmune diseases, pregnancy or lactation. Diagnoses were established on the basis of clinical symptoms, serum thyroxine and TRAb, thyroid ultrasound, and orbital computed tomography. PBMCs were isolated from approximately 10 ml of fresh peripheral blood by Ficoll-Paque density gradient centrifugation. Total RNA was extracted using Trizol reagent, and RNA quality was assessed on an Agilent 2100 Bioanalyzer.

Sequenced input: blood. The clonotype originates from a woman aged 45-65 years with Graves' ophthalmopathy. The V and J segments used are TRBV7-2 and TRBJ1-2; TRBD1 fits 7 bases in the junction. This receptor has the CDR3 CASSARQGPVFGYTF. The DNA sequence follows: TGTGCCAGCAGCGCCCGACAGGGACCTGTCTTTGGCTACACCTTC.